This TCR beta chain was sequenced during a study of blood T cell repertoires in COVID-19. The table came from immunoSEQ multiplex PCR; TCRdb's copy has only in-frame clones and leaves some out. The profile covers 220,000 or so clones, with almost 90% appearing a single time and about 14% taken by the ten largest. This CDR3 has 15 amino acids. From germline, CDR1 is MRHNA and CDR2 SNTAGT. V dropped 3 bases and J dropped 9 bases, with 17 bases sitting between them. The specimen was PBMCs or T cells enriched from blood (not recorded which). This receptor was identified in a young man who had been exposed to COVID-19. The V call is TRBV6-4, the J call TRBJ1-4; D gene ambiguous. The CDR3 protein is CASSESGPPGQKLFF. The CDR3 nucleotides are TGTGCCAGCAGTGAATCCGGCCCACCGGGTCAAAAACTGTTTTTT.